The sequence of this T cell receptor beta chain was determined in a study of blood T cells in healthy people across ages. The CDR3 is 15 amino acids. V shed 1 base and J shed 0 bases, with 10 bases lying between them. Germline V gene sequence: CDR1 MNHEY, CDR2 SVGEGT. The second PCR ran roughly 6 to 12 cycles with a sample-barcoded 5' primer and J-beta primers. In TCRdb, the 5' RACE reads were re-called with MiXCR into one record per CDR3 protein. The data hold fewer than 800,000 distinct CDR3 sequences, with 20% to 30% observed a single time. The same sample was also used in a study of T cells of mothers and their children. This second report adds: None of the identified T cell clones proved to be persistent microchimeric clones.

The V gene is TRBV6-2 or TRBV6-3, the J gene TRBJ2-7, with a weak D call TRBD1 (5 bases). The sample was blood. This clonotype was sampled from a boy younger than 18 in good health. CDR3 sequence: CASSYFGRDSYEQYF. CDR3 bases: TGTGCCAGCAGTTACTTCGGCAGGGACTCCTACGAGCAGTACTTC.